The entry below describes one T cell receptor beta chain. Its target is not known. The PCR contained 60 Vbeta and 13 Jbeta primers. The data were produced by immunoSEQ multiplex PCR, yet TCRdb's version contains in-frame clones alone and is incomplete. The data show more than 90,000 clones, 70% seen once. This entry is derived from a study of cytomegalovirus exposure and HLA in healthy donors. Looking at the study overall: Clustering assigned about 79% of the approximately 430 genotyped donors to the Caucasian-associated ancestry cluster. General study points: The classifier, whose performance was assessed in both the original and validation cohorts, reportedly diagnosed cytomegalovirus status with high specificity and sensitivity. Most subjects had HLA-A and HLA-B alleles reportedly predicted accurately by TCR beta sequences. Further analysis, carried out later, found HLA-associated TCR beta chains more clonally expanded than equally common other chains.

V shed 1 base and J shed 6 bases, with 11 bases lying between them. Germline CDR1 reads SGHNT; CDR2 reads YYREEE (reference sequence). The CDR3 sequence is 14 residues long. This chain connects TRBV5-4 to TRBJ2-1, with D maybe TRBD2 (5 bases). The sequence was obtained from a young man in good health and CMV-seropositive. Sequencing was performed on PBMCs. Here the CDR3 DNA reads TGTGCCAGCAGCTTGATGGACTTCGGCAATGAGCAGTTCTTC. This codes for CASSLMDFGNEQFF.